This is a list of T cell receptor beta chains from one sample in a study of vaccination effects on CD4 cells after COVID-19. Their specific antigens are unknown. Sequencing used immunoSEQ multiplex PCR; TCRdb keeps in-frame clones, though not all of them. The table has 55,000 or so clones, under 75% seen once. The sequencing used CD4+ T cells from PBMCs cultured with SARS-CoV-2 spike peptides, collected before COVID-19 vaccination. These receptors all come from a human donor who received a COVID-19 vaccine. The CDR3 runs from the conserved cysteine through the conserved F or W. Some rows mark clone size as missing; the rest say once, few, many or name a class of expanded clone.

>TRBV5-1|TRBJ1-2|-
CASSPAAGVGGYTF
>TRBV28|TRBJ2-5|many
CASSLCFTETQYF
>TRBV2|TRBJ2-5|-
CASRASNGVTQYF
>TRBV11-2|TRBJ2-5|-
CASSLDPGFFATQYF
>TRBV30|TRBJ2-5|-
CAWRNGRGGETQYF
>TRBV5-1|TRBJ2-2|-
CASSAGQSSWTGELFF
>TRBV9|TRBJ2-7|-
CASSAQDSSNSYEQYF
>TRBV4-3|TRBJ1-3|few
CASSELGLGSGNTIYF
>TRBV30|TRBJ2-7|-
CAWAKMYTGLSYEQYF
>TRBV3-1/TRBV3-2|TRBJ2-5|-
CASSLRGQETQYF
>TRBV19|TRBJ1-4|-
CASSILRSDRGQGKLFF
>TRBV6-4|TRBJ2-3|-
CASSTGLAATDTQYF
>TRBV5-1|TRBJ1-1|-
CATSWEGGTEAFF
>TRBV5-4|TRBJ1-4|-
CASSLKTNEKLFF
>TRBV25-1|TRBJ2-3|-
CASSVERTSTDTQYF
>TRBV3-1/TRBV3-2|TRBJ2-5|once
CASSWDAETQYF
>TRBV30|TRBJ1-5|-
CAWSVGGAVTGNQPQHF
>TRBV4-1|TRBJ1-1|-
CASSQESLPTNTEAFF
>TRBV27|TRBJ1-2|-
CASSLSMTATPLYGYTF
>TRBV12-3/TRBV12-4|TRBJ1-2|-
CASARQGVYGYTF
>TRBV10-3|TRBJ2-3|-
CAISEGGTPTDTQYF
>TRBV7-6|TRBJ2-1|-
CASSLGPGRTYNEQFF
>TRBV2|TRBJ1-2|-
CASSEVGGGYGYTF
>TRBV5-1|TRBJ2-1|-
CASSTTGSPYNEQFF
>TRBV11-2|TRBJ1-4|once
CASSPSARGTNEKLFF
>TRBV4-1|TRBJ1-5|-
CASSQERWQPQHF
>TRBV11-2|TRBJ2-1|-
CASSSLTQYNEQFF
>TRBV19|TRBJ1-1|-
CASTTESGRGGLNTEAFF
>TRBV3-1/TRBV3-2|TRBJ1-1|-
CASSKGGNTEAFF
>TRBV28|TRBJ2-4|-
CASSMTGPQNIQYF
>TRBV5-1|TRBJ2-3|-
CASSLAPTGGGTDTQYF
>TRBV18|TRBJ1-3|-
CASSPGQSGNTIYF
>TRBV28|TRBJ1-4|-
CASSYVGGLFF
>TRBV29-1|TRBJ1-2|-
CSVGIGVYGYTF
>TRBV2|TRBJ2-3|-
CASSETRGTQYF
>TRBV7-6|TRBJ2-1|few
CASSLNLGQGYNEQFF
>TRBV7-3|TRBJ1-6|-
CASSAGTGNSPLHF
>TRBV18|TRBJ2-7|-
CASSQRMTYEQYF
>TRBV11-1|TRBJ2-3|-
CASSSDRDKAADTQYF
>TRBV30|TRBJ2-1|-
CAWSIGVLAGGPWNEQFF
>TRBV4-1|TRBJ1-2|few
CASSRQTNYGYTF
>TRBV7-3|TRBJ2-1|-
CASSPHASASYNEQFF
>TRBV11-3|TRBJ2-1|-
CASSLDRLAGGDEQFF
>TRBV28|TRBJ2-7|-
CASSWAYEQYF
>TRBV2|TRBJ2-1|few
CASSNEAGAEQFF